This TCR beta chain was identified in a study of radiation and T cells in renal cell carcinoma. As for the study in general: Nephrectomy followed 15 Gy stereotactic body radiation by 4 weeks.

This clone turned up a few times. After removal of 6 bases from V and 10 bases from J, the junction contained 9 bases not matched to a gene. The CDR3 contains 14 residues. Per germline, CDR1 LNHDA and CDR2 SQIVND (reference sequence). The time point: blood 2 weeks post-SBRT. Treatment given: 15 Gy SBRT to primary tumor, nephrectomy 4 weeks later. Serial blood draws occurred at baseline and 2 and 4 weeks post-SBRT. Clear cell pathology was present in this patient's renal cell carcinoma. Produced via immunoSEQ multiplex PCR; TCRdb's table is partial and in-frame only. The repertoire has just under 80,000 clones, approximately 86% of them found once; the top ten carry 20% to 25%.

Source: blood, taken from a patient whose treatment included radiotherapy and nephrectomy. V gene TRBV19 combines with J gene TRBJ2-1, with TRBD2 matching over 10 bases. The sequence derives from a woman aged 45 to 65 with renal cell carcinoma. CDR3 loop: CASSPGLAMGEQFF. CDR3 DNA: TGTGCCAGTAGCCCGGGACTAGCGATGGGCGAGCAGTTCTTC.